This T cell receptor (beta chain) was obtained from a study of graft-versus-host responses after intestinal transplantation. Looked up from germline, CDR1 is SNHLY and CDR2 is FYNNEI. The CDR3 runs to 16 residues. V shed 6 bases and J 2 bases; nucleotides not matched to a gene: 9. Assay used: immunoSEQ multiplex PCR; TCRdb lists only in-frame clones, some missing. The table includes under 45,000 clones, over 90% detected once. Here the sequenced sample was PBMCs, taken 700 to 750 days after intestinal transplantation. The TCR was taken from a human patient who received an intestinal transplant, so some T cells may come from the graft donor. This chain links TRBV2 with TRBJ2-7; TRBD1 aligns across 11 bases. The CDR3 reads CASRHGQGAGAYEQYF. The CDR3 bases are TGTGCCAGCAGACATGGACAGGGGGCGGGGGCCTACGAGCAGTACTTC.